One TCR beta chain is described in this entry. This sample was included in a study of blood T cell repertoires in COVID-19. Profiled with immunoSEQ multiplex PCR; TCRdb holds only in-frame clones, not every one. The sample shows 150,000 or so clones, over 80% of them seen only once. This CDR3 is built from 16 residues. J lost 1 base, V lost 5 bases, and 5 bases had no gene match. CDR1 LGHNA and CDR2 YNFKEQ come from the germline V gene. The receptor's source is a man under 40 with COVID-19, enrolled during active disease. The chain carries TRBV4-2 and TRBJ1-3; TRBD1 matches 10 bases. The sample consisted of peripheral blood. The CDR3 DNA is TGTGCCAGCAGCATGACAGGGGGCCCTTCTGGAAACACCATATATTTT. Residues: CASSMTGGPSGNTIYF.